This T cell receptor (beta chain) is from a study of cytomegalovirus exposure and HLA in healthy donors. The study, taken as a whole, reports: Across donors, most TCRs were seen rarely, yet some public ones were widespread. A previous analysis found most TCR beta V segments productive roughly 87% or roughly 30% of the time.

Unrecorded immune exposures were likely, despite nominal health at sampling. Amplification used 60 Vbeta primers and 13 Jbeta primers. Authors' processing steps: Tens of millions of unique TCR beta chains, 8.5 million to 14 million shared, were counted in a later analysis. Sequencing was performed with immunoSEQ multiplex PCR; in TCRdb, only in-frame clones are kept and a portion is missing. V and J calls and clone size are given by that table; D and trimming were obtained from the DNA. The sample records more than 100,000 clones, 50% to 80% being singletons. Comment on this clone: What it binds is unknown.

Sequenced input: PBMCs. The sequence came from a woman aged 40 to 50 in good health and CMV-seropositive.

CDR3 sequence: CASSQEGGQFF. The CDR3 bases are TGTGCCAGCAGCCAAGAGGGGGGGCAGTTCTTC. The chain has TRBV14 and TRBJ2-1, with a possible D match to TRBD2 (6 bases). V dropped 0 bases and J dropped 12 bases, with 6 bases sitting between them. CDR3 length: 11 residues. Germline CDR1 and CDR2: SGHDN and FVKESK. Complete variable domain (other parts from reference TRBV14 and TRBJ2-1): EAGVTQFPSHSVIEKGQTVTLRCDPISGHDNLYWYRRVMGKEIKFLLHFVKESKQDESGMPNNRFLAERTGGTYSTLKVQPAELEDSGVYFCASSQEGGQFFGPGTRLTVL.